This T cell receptor (beta chain) was sequenced during a study of blood T cell repertoires in COVID-19. The overall study: Some COVID-19 samples were acute and others convalescent; all came from the United States, Italy and Spain. Sample material is recorded as cDNA or gDNA derived from T cells, B-cell-depleted T cells, or PBMCs.

Source study methods: Nucleated cell number was recorded as an estimate derived from reference gene primer amplification. Libraries were prepared by immunoSEQ multiplex PCR; TCRdb keeps only in-frame clonotypes and omits some of them. V and J calls and clone size follow that table, whereas D and trimming were derived from the DNA. The sample has tens of thousands of clones; 80% to 90% are singletons. Sequenced: peripheral blood. The receptor was derived from an older man with acute or convalescent COVID-19.

The CDR3 sequence is CSASAGGTRELFF. CDR3 DNA sequence: TGCAGTGCTAGTGCGGGGGGTACCCGGGAGCTGTTTTTT. This rearrangement joins TRBV20-1 to TRBJ2-2; 8 nucleotides line up with TRBD2. Germline V gene lookup returns CDR1 DFQATT and CDR2 SNEGSKA (reference sequence). This CDR3 is built from 13 residues. V trimming: 3 bases; J trimming: 9 bases; junction bases outside the gene matches: 6.